This T cell receptor (beta chain) came from a study of spatial heterogeneity in lung cancer. In the study overall: There were consistently more beta-chain sequences detected than alpha-chain sequences. The mean occurrence of each unique TCR and UMI combination in raw reads exceeded eight.

Judged by abundance, this clonotype is medium-sized. The V and J ends lost 0 bases and 2 bases, in that order; junction bases with no gene match: 4. Looked up from germline, CDR1 is MNHEY and CDR2 is SMNVEV (reference sequence). This CDR3 is 16 amino acids long. The time point is: sample taken at primary tumor resection. The study sequenced unsorted whole RNA from tumor, nontumor lung or frozen PBMC. The donor population consisted of some 67 patients with untreated, early-stage non-small cell lung cancer. Each CDR3 protein gets one entry after TCRdb re-called the 5' RACE reads with MiXCR. The sample yields 19,000 or so distinct CDR3 sequences, 20% to 25% seen once.

This rearrangement joins TRBV27 to TRBJ2-7; 10 bases match TRBD2. The sample here was PBMCs, taken at surgery. This TCR came from a female donor with early-stage non-small cell lung cancer. CDR3 amino acids: CASSLSTGLAAYEQYF. CDR3 in DNA: TGTGCCAGCAGTTTATCCACAGGACTAGCGGCCTACGAGCAGTACTTC.